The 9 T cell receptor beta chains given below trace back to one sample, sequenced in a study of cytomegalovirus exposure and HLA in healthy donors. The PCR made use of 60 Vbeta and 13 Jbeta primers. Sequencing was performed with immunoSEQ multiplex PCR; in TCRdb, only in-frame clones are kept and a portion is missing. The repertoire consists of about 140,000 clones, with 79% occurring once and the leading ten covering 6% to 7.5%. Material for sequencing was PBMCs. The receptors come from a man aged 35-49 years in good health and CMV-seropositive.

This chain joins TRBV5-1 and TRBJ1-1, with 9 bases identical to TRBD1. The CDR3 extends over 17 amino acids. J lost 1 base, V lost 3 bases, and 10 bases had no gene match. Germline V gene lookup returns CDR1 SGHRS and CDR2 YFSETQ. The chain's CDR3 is CASSSGPGTGTNTEAFF. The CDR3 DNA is TGCGCCAGCAGCTCAGGTCCCGGGACAGGGACGAACACTGAAGCTTTCTTT.

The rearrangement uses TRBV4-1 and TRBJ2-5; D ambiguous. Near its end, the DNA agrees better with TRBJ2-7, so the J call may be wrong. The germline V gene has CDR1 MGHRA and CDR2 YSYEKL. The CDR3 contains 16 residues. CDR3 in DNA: TGCGCCAGCAGCCAAGATCGGTCGGTCACCACCTACGAGCAGTACTTC. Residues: CASSQDRSVTTYEQYF.

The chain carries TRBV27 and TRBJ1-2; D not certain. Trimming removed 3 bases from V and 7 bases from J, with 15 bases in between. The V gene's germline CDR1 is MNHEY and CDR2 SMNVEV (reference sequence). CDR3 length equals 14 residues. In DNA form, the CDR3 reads TGTGCCAGCAGTTTCGTATATTCCGGGAGTGGCTACACCTTC. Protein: CASSFVYSGSGYTF.

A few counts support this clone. Written as DNA, the CDR3 is TGTGCCAGCAGCTCTCGGACAGGGGACAATTCACCCCTCCACTTT. Protein sequence: CASSSRTGDNSPLHF. The genes are TRBV9 and TRBJ1-6; TRBD1 aligns across 9 bases. The CDR3 is 15 residues long. With 4 bases clipped from V and 7 bases from J, the junction kept 6 bases outside the gene matches. The V gene's germline CDR1 is SGDLS and CDR2 YYNGEE.

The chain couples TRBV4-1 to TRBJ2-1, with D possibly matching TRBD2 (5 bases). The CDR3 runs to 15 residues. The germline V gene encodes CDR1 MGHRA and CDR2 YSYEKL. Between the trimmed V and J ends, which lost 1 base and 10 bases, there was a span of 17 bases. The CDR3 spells CASSQGVVSAAEQFF. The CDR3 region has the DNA TGCGCCAGCAGCCAAGGGGTTGTATCAGCGGCCGAGCAGTTCTTC.

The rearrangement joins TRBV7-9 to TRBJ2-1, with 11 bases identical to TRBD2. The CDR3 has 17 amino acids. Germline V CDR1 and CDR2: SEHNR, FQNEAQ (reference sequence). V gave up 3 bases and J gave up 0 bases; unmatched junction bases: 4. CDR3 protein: CASSFGTSGSSYNEQFF. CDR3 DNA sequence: TGTGCCAGCAGCTTCGGGACTAGCGGCAGCTCCTACAATGAGCAGTTCTTC.

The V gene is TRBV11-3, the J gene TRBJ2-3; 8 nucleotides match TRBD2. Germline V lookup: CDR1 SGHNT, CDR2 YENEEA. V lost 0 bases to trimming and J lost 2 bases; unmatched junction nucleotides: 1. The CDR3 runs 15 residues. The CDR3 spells CASSLDGRVTDTQYF. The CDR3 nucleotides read TGTGCCAGCAGCTTAGACGGGAGGGTCACAGATACGCAGTATTTT.

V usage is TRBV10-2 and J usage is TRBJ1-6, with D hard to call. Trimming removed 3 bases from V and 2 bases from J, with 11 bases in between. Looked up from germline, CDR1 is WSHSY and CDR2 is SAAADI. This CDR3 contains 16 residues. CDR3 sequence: CASSEEGMTYNSPLHF. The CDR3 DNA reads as TGCGCCAGCAGTGAAGAGGGTATGACCTATAATTCACCCCTCCACTTT.

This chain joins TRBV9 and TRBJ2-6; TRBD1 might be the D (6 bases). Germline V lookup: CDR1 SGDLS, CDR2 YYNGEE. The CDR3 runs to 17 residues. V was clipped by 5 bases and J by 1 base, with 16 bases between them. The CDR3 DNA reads TGTGCCAGCAGTGGAACGGAAGGGGGATCTGGGGCCAACGTCCTGACTTTC. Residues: CASSGTEGGSGANVLTF.